This T cell receptor (beta chain) emerged from a study of shared clonotypes between healthy human individuals. The length of the CDR3 is 15 residues. The germline gives CDR1 SGHAT, CDR2 FQNNGV. Trimming shortened V by 5 bases and J by 0 bases, and 11 bases separated the two germline ends. Generated by immunoSEQ multiplex PCR, the TCRdb table keeps only in-frame clones and is missing some. Seen here are almost 750,000 clones, 55% to 80% observed once, and the top ten hold less than 2%. Sequencing was carried out using memory CD4+ T cells sorted from blood. Subset reported: CD45RA-negative fraction. This TCR was sampled from a young woman in good health. The V call is TRBV11-2, the J call TRBJ2-1, with a tentative D call TRBD2 (5 bases). This chain's CDR3 is CASSEAVNSYNEQFF. DNA of the CDR3: TGTGCCAGCAGCGAAGCGGTGAACTCCTACAATGAGCAGTTCTTC.